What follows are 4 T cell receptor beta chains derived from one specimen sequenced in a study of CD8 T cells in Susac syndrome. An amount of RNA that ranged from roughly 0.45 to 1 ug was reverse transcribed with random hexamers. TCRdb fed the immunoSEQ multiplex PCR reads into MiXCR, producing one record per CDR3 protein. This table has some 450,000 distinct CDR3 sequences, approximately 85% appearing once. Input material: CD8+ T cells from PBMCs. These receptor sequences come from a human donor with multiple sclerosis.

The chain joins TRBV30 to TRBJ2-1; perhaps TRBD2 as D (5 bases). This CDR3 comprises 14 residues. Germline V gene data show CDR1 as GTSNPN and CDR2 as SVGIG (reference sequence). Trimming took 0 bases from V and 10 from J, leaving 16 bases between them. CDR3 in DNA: TGTGCCTGGAGTGTACTCGCGGGTGTGTCGGAGCAGTTCTTC. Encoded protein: CAWSVLAGVSEQFF.

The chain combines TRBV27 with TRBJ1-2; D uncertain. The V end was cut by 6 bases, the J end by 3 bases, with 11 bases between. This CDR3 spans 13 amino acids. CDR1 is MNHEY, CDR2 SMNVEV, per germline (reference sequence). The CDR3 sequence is CASSYGIHYGYTF. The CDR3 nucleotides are TGTGCCAGCAGCTACGGGATACACTATGGCTACACCTTC.

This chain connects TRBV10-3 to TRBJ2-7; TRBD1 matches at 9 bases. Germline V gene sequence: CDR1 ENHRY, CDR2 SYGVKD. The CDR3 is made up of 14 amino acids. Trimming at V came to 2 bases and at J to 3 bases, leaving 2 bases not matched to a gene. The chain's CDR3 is CAISEGTGSYEQYF. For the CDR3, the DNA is TGTGCCATCAGTGAGGGGACAGGGAGCTACGAGCAGTACTTC.

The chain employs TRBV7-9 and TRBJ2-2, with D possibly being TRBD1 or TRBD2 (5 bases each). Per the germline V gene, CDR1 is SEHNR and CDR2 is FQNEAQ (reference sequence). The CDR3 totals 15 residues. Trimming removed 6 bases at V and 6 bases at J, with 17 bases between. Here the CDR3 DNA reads TGTGCCAGCAGTTCCGGGACCGTCCCCGCCGGGGAGCTGTTTTTT. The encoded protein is CASSSGTVPAGELFF. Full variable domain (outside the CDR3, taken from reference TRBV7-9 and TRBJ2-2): DTGVSQNPRHKITKRGQNVTFRCDPISEHNRLYWYRQTLGQGPEFLTYFQNEAQLEKSRLLSDRFSAERPKGSFSTLEIQRTEQGDSAMYLCASSSGTVPAGELFFGEGSRLTVL.